This T cell receptor (beta chain) originates from a study of blood T cell repertoires in COVID-19. Assay: immunoSEQ multiplex PCR; the TCRdb copy retains only in-frame clones and omits some. The table records over 50,000 clones, roughly three quarters of them present only once. This clonotype was obtained from a human donor with active or convalescent COVID-19. The donor label of this sample is uncertain. Sequenced sample: peripheral blood.

CDR3 sequence reads: CASSTGGGQPQHF. For the CDR3, the DNA is TGTGCCAGTAGTACAGGGGGCGGTCAGCCCCAGCATTTT. This chain uses TRBV19 with TRBJ1-5; 8 bases line up with TRBD1. The germline V gene encodes CDR1 LNHDA and CDR2 SQIVND (reference sequence). CDR3 length: 13 amino acids. V lost 4 bases and J lost 6; bases outside the gene matches: 2.